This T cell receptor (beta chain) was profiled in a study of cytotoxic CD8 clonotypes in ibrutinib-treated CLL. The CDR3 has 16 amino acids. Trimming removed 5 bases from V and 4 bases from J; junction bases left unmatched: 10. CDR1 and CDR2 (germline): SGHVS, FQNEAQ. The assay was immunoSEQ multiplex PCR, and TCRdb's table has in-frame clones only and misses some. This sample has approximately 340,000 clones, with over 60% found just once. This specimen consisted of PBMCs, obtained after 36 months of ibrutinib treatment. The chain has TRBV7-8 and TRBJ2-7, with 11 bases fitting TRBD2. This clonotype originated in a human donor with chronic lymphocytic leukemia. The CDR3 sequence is CASSPYAGTSGYEQYF. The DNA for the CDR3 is TGTGCCAGCAGCCCTTACGCCGGGACTAGCGGTTACGAGCAGTACTTC.